The TCR beta chain described here comes from a study of blood T cell repertoires in COVID-19. Study-wide background: Acute-phase and convalescent COVID-19 samples originated in the United States, Italy and Spain. Nucleic acid was either cDNA or gDNA, and it came from T cells, B-cell-depleted T cells, or PBMCs.

In the authors' methods: Quantification of nucleated cells was approximated via reference gene primer amplification. TCRdb keeps only in-frame clones here, not all; method: immunoSEQ multiplex PCR. V, J and clone size are those of that table, while D and trimming were read from the DNA. Of about 180,000 clones listed, about 91% were seen once; the top ten hold roughly 4%. Per germline, CDR1 MDHEN and CDR2 SYDVKM. The CDR3 is made up of 16 amino acids. V lost 5 bases, J lost 7 bases, and 11 bases stayed unmatched. The sequence came from a woman aged 25 to 39 with acute or convalescent COVID-19. The gene calls are TRBV28 and TRBJ2-1; 10 bases align to TRBD2. The specimen was peripheral blood. Written as DNA, the CDR3 is TGTGCCAGCAGTCAACCGGGACTAGCGAACCCTAATGAGCAGTTCTTC. Its protein product is CASSQPGLANPNEQFF.